These T cell receptor beta chains were read from a single sample in a study of T cell responses to AZD1222 COVID-19 vaccine. Using immunoSEQ multiplex PCR, the repertoire was profiled, and TCRdb retains in-frame clones only, with some absent. The sample shows around 97,000 clones, about nine tenths of them seen only once. Source: peripheral blood, taken on day 0 of AZD1222 vaccination. Source of these receptors: an adult in good health. The CDR3 runs from the conserved cysteine through the conserved F or W. D genes are given only for firm matches. Clone size appears in some rows only: once, few, many, or a class for an expanded clone.

D: TRBD1
size: .
J: TRBJ1-4
V: TRBV28
CDR3: CASNSGTANEKLFF
DNA: TGTGCCAGCAATTCTGGGACAGCAAATGAAAAACTGTTTTTT

D: .
size: .
J: TRBJ2-2
V: TRBV21-1
CDR3: CASIDTGELFF
DNA: TGTGCCAGCATCGATACCGGGGAGCTGTTTTTT

D: TRBD1
size: .
J: TRBJ2-7
V: TRBV7-2
CDR3: CASSLSGTGLYEQYF
DNA: TGTGCCAGCAGCTTATCCGGGACAGGGCTTTACGAGCAGTACTTC

D: TRBD2
size: once
J: TRBJ2-7
V: TRBV4-2
CDR3: CASSQGSAGVTYEQYF
DNA: TGTGCCAGCAGCCAAGGGTCAGCGGGGGTTACCTACGAGCAGTACTTC

D: .
size: .
J: TRBJ1-2
V: TRBV28
CDR3: CASRSGTLYGYTF
DNA: TGTGCCAGCAGGTCCGGGACACTTTATGGCTACACCTTC

D: .
size: .
J: TRBJ2-7
V: TRBV6-5
CDR3: CASVSWGTSYEQYF
DNA: TGTGCCAGCGTCAGTTGGGGGACCTCCTACGAGCAGTACTTC

D: .
size: .
J: TRBJ2-7
V: TRBV5-6
CDR3: CASSWGPEQYF
DNA: TGTGCCAGCAGCTGGGGGCCCGAGCAGTACTTC

D: TRBD1
size: .
J: TRBJ2-1
V: TRBV6-2/TRBV6-3
CDR3: CASSYPQDRGAYNEQFF
DNA: TGTGCCAGCAGTTACCCACAGGACAGGGGCGCCTACAATGAGCAGTTCTTC

D: .
size: once
J: TRBJ1-1
V: TRBV6-2/TRBV6-3
CDR3: CASSYAGLRNTEAFF
DNA: TGTGCCAGCAGTTACGCGGGACTCAGGAACACTGAAGCTTTCTTT

D: .
size: .
J: TRBJ2-5
V: TRBV28
CDR3: CASSSGDYIQETQYF
DNA: TGTGCCAGCAGCTCAGGGGACTATATCCAAGAGACCCAGTACTTC

D: TRBD1
size: .
J: TRBJ2-1
V: TRBV5-1
CDR3: CASSWGQGAKASGSPDNEQFF
DNA: TGCGCCAGCAGCTGGGGACAGGGGGCGAAGGCTAGCGGGAGCCCGGACAATGAGCAGTTCTTC

D: TRBD1
size: .
J: TRBJ1-1
V: TRBV6-1
CDR3: CASKGQGREPEAFF
DNA: TGTGCCAGCAAGGGACAGGGGAGGGAACCCGAAGCTTTCTTT

D: .
size: .
J: TRBJ2-2
V: TRBV20-1
CDR3: CSAPRSGELFF
DNA: TGCAGTGCCCCACGCAGTGGGGAGCTGTTTTTT

D: TRBD1
size: .
J: TRBJ2-7
V: TRBV4-2
CDR3: CASSQDEGQGSYEQYF
DNA: TGTGCCAGCAGCCAAGATGAGGGACAGGGCTCCTACGAGCAGTACTTC

D: .
size: .
J: TRBJ2-5
V: TRBV29-1
CDR3: CSAPQGRAQETQYF
DNA: TGCAGCGCTCCACAGGGGAGGGCACAAGAGACCCAGTACTTC

D: TRBD1
size: .
J: TRBJ1-1
V: TRBV5-4
CDR3: CASSSEGAGPVNTEAFF
DNA: TGTGCCAGCAGCTCCGAGGGGGCGGGTCCTGTGAACACTGAAGCTTTCTTT

D: TRBD2
size: .
J: TRBJ2-1
V: TRBV5-1
CDR3: CASSLEGSGSSRDYNEQFF
DNA: TGCGCCAGCAGCTTGGAAGGTAGCGGGAGCTCCAGGGACTACAATGAGCAGTTCTTC

D: .
size: .
J: TRBJ1-3
V: TRBV6-5
CDR3: CASSPLFGNTIYF
DNA: TGTGCCAGCAGCCCCTTATTTGGAAACACCATATATTTT

D: .
size: .
J: TRBJ1-2
V: TRBV19
CDR3: CASSIQGYGYTF
DNA: TGTGCCAGTAGTATCCAGGGCTATGGCTACACCTTC

D: TRBD2
size: .
J: TRBJ2-1
V: TRBV5-1
CDR3: CASSLRLAGDNEQFF
DNA: TGCGCCAGCAGCTTGCGTCTAGCGGGGGACAATGAGCAGTTCTTC

D: .
size: .
J: TRBJ2-5
V: TRBV9
CDR3: CASSPRGSVQETQYF
DNA: TGTGCCAGCAGCCCCCGTGGTAGCGTTCAAGAGACCCAGTACTTC

D: .
size: .
J: TRBJ2-7
V: TRBV19
CDR3: CASSITSSYEQYF
DNA: TGTGCCAGTAGTATTACCAGCTCCTACGAGCAGTACTTC

D: TRBD1
size: once
J: TRBJ2-5
V: TRBV20-1
CDR3: CSASVQGARETQYF
DNA: TGCAGTGCTAGTGTGCAGGGGGCGAGGGAGACCCAGTACTTC

D: TRBD1
size: .
J: TRBJ2-7
V: TRBV6-1
CDR3: CASSEDTGTGGREQYF
DNA: TGTGCCAGCAGTGAAGATACGGGGACAGGGGGCCGCGAGCAGTACTTC

D: .
size: .
J: TRBJ1-4
V: TRBV19
CDR3: CASIAGPAANEKLFF
DNA: TGTGCCAGTATCGCGGGGCCCGCAGCTAATGAAAAACTGTTTTTT

D: TRBD2
size: few
J: TRBJ2-2
V: TRBV7-2
CDR3: CASSLSGSVTGELFF
DNA: TGTGCCAGCAGCTTGAGCGGGAGTGTCACCGGGGAGCTGTTTTTT

D: .
size: once
J: TRBJ1-2
V: TRBV20-1
CDR3: CSASMAGVGFDYGYTF
DNA: TGCAGTGCTAGTATGGCAGGAGTCGGGTTTGACTATGGCTACACCTTC